This is a list of T cell receptor beta chains from one sample in a study of blood T cell repertoires in COVID-19. TCRdb keeps only in-frame clones here, not all; method: immunoSEQ multiplex PCR. The sample comprises about 110,000 clones, about 91% of which are singletons, and around 6.5% rests with the top ten. Sequenced input: peripheral blood. Receptor source: a man in his fifties or sixties with active or convalescent COVID-19. The CDR3 runs from the conserved cysteine through the conserved F or W. A D gene is named only where the DNA matches it firmly. Size is omitted from some rows. Given values are once, few, many or a class for expanded clones.

size: NA
D: TRBD1
V: TRBV28
J: TRBJ1-2
DNA: TGTGCCAGCAGTTTACTGGGACAGGCTAACTATGGCTACACCTTC
CDR3: CASSLLGQANYGYTF

size: NA
D: NA
V: TRBV6-5
J: TRBJ1-2
DNA: TGTGCCACCCGGCAGGGGAACTATGGCTACACCTTC
CDR3: CATRQGNYGYTF

size: NA
D: TRBD2
V: TRBV7-9
J: TRBJ2-3
DNA: TGTGCCAGCAGATCTAGCGGGAGGGCCGTGATAGATACGCAGTATTTT
CDR3: CASRSSGRAVIDTQYF

size: NA
D: NA
V: TRBV18
J: TRBJ2-5
DNA: TGTGCCAGCTCACCTCGGGATGGGAGGCAAGAGACCCAGTACTTC
CDR3: CASSPRDGRQETQYF

size: NA
D: TRBD1
V: TRBV29-1
J: TRBJ2-4
DNA: TGCAGCGGCAGCGAACAGGGGGCTAACATTCAGTACTTC
CDR3: CSGSEQGANIQYF

size: NA
D: NA
V: TRBV20-1
J: TRBJ2-1
DNA: TGCAGTGCTAGACAGGATGAGCAGTTCTTC
CDR3: CSARQDEQFF

size: NA
D: TRBD2
V: TRBV6-2/TRBV6-3
J: TRBJ2-2
DNA: TGTGCCAGCAGCTCGGGACTAGAGAACACCGGGGAGCTGTTTTTT
CDR3: CASSSGLENTGELFF

size: NA
D: TRBD1
V: TRBV6-5
J: TRBJ1-3
DNA: TGTGCCAGCAGGCCCGACAGGGAATCCGGAAACACCATATATTTT
CDR3: CASRPDRESGNTIYF

size: NA
D: NA
V: TRBV28
J: TRBJ1-4
DNA: TGTGCCAGCAGTTTATCGGGGGCAACTAATGAAAAACTGTTTTTT
CDR3: CASSLSGATNEKLFF

size: NA
D: NA
V: TRBV18
J: TRBJ1-3
DNA: TGTGCCAGCTCACCACCGGCAGGGGTAGGAAACACCATATATTTT
CDR3: CASSPPAGVGNTIYF

size: NA
D: NA
V: TRBV23-1
J: TRBJ2-1
DNA: TGCGCCAGCAGTCAACCGGAGGGGGGGAGAAGAGAGGATGAGCAGTTCTTC
CDR3: CASSQPEGGRREDEQFF

size: NA
D: NA
V: TRBV19
J: TRBJ1-4
DNA: TGTGCCACTCACAGGAGACCCGCAACTAATGAAAAACTGTTTTTT
CDR3: CATHRRPATNEKLFF

size: NA
D: TRBD1
V: TRBV6-1
J: TRBJ2-1
DNA: TGTGCCAGCAGTGGGACAGGGGTGGCGGGAGTCTCCTACAATGAGCAGTTCTTC
CDR3: CASSGTGVAGVSYNEQFF

size: NA
D: TRBD1
V: TRBV4-1
J: TRBJ2-7
DNA: TGCGCCAGCAGCCACCCTCTCCGACAGGGCTACGAGCAGTACTTC
CDR3: CASSHPLRQGYEQYF

size: NA
D: TRBD2
V: TRBV15
J: TRBJ2-5
DNA: TGTGCCACCAGCAGAGATCGAATGGCGGGAGGGGTAGAGACCCAGTACTTC
CDR3: CATSRDRMAGGVETQYF

size: few
D: TRBD1
V: TRBV7-9
J: TRBJ1-1
DNA: TGTGCCAGCAGCTTACAGGGGGCGTACACTGAAGCTTTCTTT
CDR3: CASSLQGAYTEAFF

size: NA
D: TRBD2
V: TRBV19
J: TRBJ2-5
DNA: TGTGCCAGTAGTGTTAGCGGGAGTGAGATAGAGACCCAGTACTTC
CDR3: CASSVSGSEIETQYF

size: NA
D: NA
V: TRBV19
J: TRBJ1-2
DNA: TGTGCCAGTAGTATCCAGGGGCTCCGCTATGGCTACACCTTC
CDR3: CASSIQGLRYGYTF

size: NA
D: TRBD2
V: TRBV29-1
J: TRBJ2-1
DNA: TGCAGCGTTGAAGGGACTAGCGAGACCTACAATGAGCAGTTCTTC
CDR3: CSVEGTSETYNEQFF

size: NA
D: NA
V: TRBV7-2
J: TRBJ2-1
DNA: TGTGCCAGCAGCTTAGGGGGGCTGAATGAGCAGTTCTTC
CDR3: CASSLGGLNEQFF